The clone carrying this TCR beta chain came up a few times. What it binds is unknown. Using immunoSEQ multiplex PCR, the repertoire was profiled, and TCRdb retains in-frame clones only, with some absent. The sample yields approximately 180,000 clones, about 87% seen once. The data were taken from a study of cytomegalovirus exposure and HLA in healthy donors. At the level of the study: The approximately 120 validation repertoires were reported in a later analysis to have been generated on the same platform as the 500 to 700 first-cohort repertoires. Study-wide points: A few of the chains that were CMV-associated were confirmed in vitro to be specific for CMV antigens. Reports showed the classifier diagnosing cytomegalovirus status with high specificity and sensitivity. According to a later analysis, TCR clusters from the first cohort tended to co-occur in the 100 to 150 validation repertoires.

The ends were cut back, 1 base at V and 4 bases at J, with 13 bases in the middle. Germline lookup yields CDR1 SGHNT and CDR2 YENEEA. CDR3 length equals 15 residues. The sample taken for sequencing was PBMCs. This chain links TRBV11-3 with TRBJ1-2, with D unresolved. The origin of this receptor is a woman under 40 in good health and CMV-seronegative. Here the CDR3 reads CASSLGRAGGYGYTF. CDR3 nucleotide sequence: TGTGCCAGCAGCTTAGGGAGGGCAGGCGGCTATGGCTACACCTTC.